This TCR beta chain was identified in a study of early T cells in non-severe SARS-CoV-2 infection (dated by TCRdb to the early 2020s). The study in broad terms: Because TCR sequencing was done on bulk RNA from unsorted whole blood, the alpha and beta chains could not be paired.

The table lists this clonotype with a few counts. Its binding antigen is unknown. No base qualities exist here, and no much larger clone lies one base off it. Broad study findings and their caveats: VDJdb matching was skewed toward anti-spike CD8 responses and likely underestimated virus-specific expansions by missing private and CD4 specificities.

Library preparation used 5' RACE. Sequencing took place on a NextSeq 500. In the TCR library protocol, unique molecular identifiers were attached to individual cDNA molecules to correct for PCR bias and sequencing error. TCR alpha and beta chains were both sequenced, and the abundances of alpha and beta sequences in each sample were closely correlated with each other. On the authors' methods: Decombinator V4 was used to annotate the V gene, J gene and CDR3 of the TCR sequences. Expanded TCRs were defined as changing significantly between any two time points under a Poisson model with p below 0.0001. Abundances of TCRs were expressed as counts per million after normalisation to the total number of TCRs sequenced in each sample. MAIT TCRs were defined by TRAV1-2 paired with TRAJ12, TRAJ20 or TRAJ33, and iNKT TCRs by TRAV10 paired with TRAJ18. VDJdb, accessed 1 November 2021, was searched for CMV, EBV and SARS-CoV-2 annotated TCRs, excluding TCRs annotated for multiple antigens. Using fastp at Q25 and MiXCR, TCRdb reprocessed the public reads and kept productive beta chains. Records with the same CDR3 protein are collapsed into one entry carrying the most frequent genes and DNA. What appears here as the V and J calls and clone size reflects TCRdb's work, not the paper's. Within this sample are just under 60,000 distinct CDR3 sequences, with about 8.4% of them counted one time only. 3% to 4% of the sample is taken by the ten largest.

The trim is 4 bases for V and 5 bases for J, with a gap of 15 bases between the germline ends. Counted from cysteine to phenylalanine, this CDR3 has 16 amino acids. CDR3 DNA only is kept here, 48 bases in frame from base 1. In the germline V gene, CDR1 corresponds to MGHDK and CDR2 to SYGVNS. This was a case-control study nested in a cohort of healthcare workers in London, UK, who had nasopharyngeal swab PCR tests and blood samples taken every week. Healthcare workers were enrolled in the week of the UK lockdown, from 23 to 31 March 2020, and were followed every week for up to 16 weeks. The sequence derives from an adult who was a healthcare worker with PCR-confirmed SARS-CoV-2 infection or an uninfected control (not recorded which). Sequences were obtained from whole blood. The sequence links TRBV25-1 to TRBJ1-6; 5 matching bases give a weak D call of TRBD1. Read as DNA, the sequence is TGTGCCAGCAGTGGGTCCGGGACGGCCGATAATTCACCCCTCCACTTT. This gives the protein CASSGSGTADNSPLHF.